This note documents a single T cell receptor beta chain sequence. Antigen unknown. Produced via immunoSEQ multiplex PCR; TCRdb's table is partial and in-frame only. Among some 80,000 clones listed, 70% to 90% were seen once. CDR1 and CDR2 (germline): SGHTA, FQGNSA. The CDR3 runs 13 residues. V dropped 5 bases and J dropped 5 bases, with 12 bases sitting between them. The sample comes from a study of OX40 agonist ivuxolimab in advanced cancers. About the study: People who had prior anti-PD-1, anti-PD-L1 or anti-CTLA-4 therapy could take part, and approximately 43% had some. The study's findings and limits: Specificity for antigen went undetermined in the expanded peripheral T cells. In a subset of nonresponders, normalized T-cell clonal expansion was also low. There were, on average, more expanded clones in CD8+ T cells than in CD4+.

V is TRBV7-2 and J is TRBJ1-2, with D hard to call. The TCR sequence derives from an adult with an advanced solid tumor such as melanoma, head and neck, liver or kidney cancer. The sample consisted of CD4+ or CD8+ T cells sorted from blood, taken in a trial of the OX40 agonist ivuxolimab. CDR3 nucleotide sequence: TGTGCCAGCAGCACCCGACGGAGGTATGGCTACACCTTC. As protein: CASSTRRRYGYTF.